This TCR beta chain stems from a study of post-analysis software for immune sequencing data. Study context: The courses of disease that were included comprised relapsing-remitting, secondary progressive and progressive-relapsing multiple sclerosis.

V gave up 0 bases and J gave up 8 bases, with 16 bases separating them. The CDR3 is 15 residues long. In germline, CDR1 is LGHNA, CDR2 YSLEER. Overall study findings and caveats: Patients carried 4 or 5 TRBV segments more frequently than controls did, and TRBV5-6, TRBV5-1 and TRBV20-1 were among them. Diversity measured as normalized Chao1 was significantly lower in multiple sclerosis patients than in controls. Samples from one preparation batch, clustered by F measure, grouped strongly together.

In regard to this clonotype: Its cognate antigen is unknown.

Prepared TCR beta cDNA libraries contained unique molecular identifiers. MiXCR, run by TCRdb on the PCR reads, gives a single entry per CDR3 protein. The sample has hundreds of thousands of distinct CDR3 sequences; about 27% are singletons. Sequences were obtained from blood. The receptor was derived from a girl between 10 and 17 years old with multiple sclerosis. The chain links TRBV4-3 to TRBJ1-2; no reliable D call. The CDR3 region has the DNA TGCGCCAGCAGCCAAGACCGGGTTCTAGAGCCCGGCTACACCTTC. Translation: CASSQDRVLEPGYTF.